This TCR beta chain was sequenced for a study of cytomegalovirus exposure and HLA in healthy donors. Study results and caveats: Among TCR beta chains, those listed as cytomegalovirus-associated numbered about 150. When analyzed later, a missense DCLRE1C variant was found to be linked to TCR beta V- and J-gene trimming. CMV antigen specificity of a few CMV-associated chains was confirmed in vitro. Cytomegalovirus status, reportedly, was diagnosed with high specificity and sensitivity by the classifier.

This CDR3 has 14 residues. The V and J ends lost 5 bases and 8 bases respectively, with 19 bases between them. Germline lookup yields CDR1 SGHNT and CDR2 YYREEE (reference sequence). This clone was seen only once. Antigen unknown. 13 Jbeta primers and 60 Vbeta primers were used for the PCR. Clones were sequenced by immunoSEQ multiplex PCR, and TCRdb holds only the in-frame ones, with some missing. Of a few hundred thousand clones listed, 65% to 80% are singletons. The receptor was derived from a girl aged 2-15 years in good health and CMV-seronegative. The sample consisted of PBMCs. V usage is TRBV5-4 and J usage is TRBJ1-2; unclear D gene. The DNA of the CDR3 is TGTGCCAGCAGGCCGGAACTACCTTCTAGCGGCTACACCTTC. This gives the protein CASRPELPSSGYTF.